This T cell receptor (beta chain) was observed in a study of blood T cells in healthy people across ages. Broader study findings: There was a strong correlation between TCR beta diversity and naive T cell percentage.

Combining a sample-barcoded 5' primer with a J-beta primer mix, a second PCR ran for about 6 to 12 cycles. A single record per CDR3 protein comes from TCRdb applying MiXCR to the 5' RACE reads. The table has roughly 1.4 million distinct CDR3 sequences, approximately 63% seen once. Donors gave about 10 milliliters of peripheral blood apiece. The CDR3 length is 15 residues. V was pared by 6 bases and J by 1 base, with 10 bases between. In germline, CDR1 is MNHEY, CDR2 SVGAGI. As for this clonotype: What it binds is unknown.

This clonotype originated in a man aged 18 to 35 in good health. J is TRBJ1-6 and V is TRBV6-5; D is unresolved. Sequencing was carried out using blood. Here the CDR3 reads CASRPSSSYNSPLHF. In DNA, the CDR3 is TGTGCCAGCAGACCCTCGTCGTCCTATAATTCACCCCTCCACTTT.